The T cell receptor beta chain under discussion was sequenced for a study of cytomegalovirus exposure and HLA in healthy donors. A multiplex PCR was run with 60 Vbeta primers and 13 Jbeta primers. Some clones are missing from TCRdb's copy, which holds only in-frame ones; the method was immunoSEQ multiplex PCR. The data show around 94,000 clones, with 63% seen just once and under 5.5% held by the top ten. There are 12 residues in the CDR3. Germline V gives CDR1 MNHEY, CDR2 SVGAGI. The V gene end was trimmed by 6 bases and the J gene end by 5 bases; junction bases not matched to a gene: 2. The receptor comes from a human donor in good health. The rearrangement uses TRBV6-5 and TRBJ1-1, with 8 bases aligning to TRBD1. Sequencing was performed on PBMCs. In DNA form, the CDR3 reads TGTGCCAGCAGCAGGGACAGGACTGAAGCTTTCTTT. Its protein is CASSRDRTEAFF.